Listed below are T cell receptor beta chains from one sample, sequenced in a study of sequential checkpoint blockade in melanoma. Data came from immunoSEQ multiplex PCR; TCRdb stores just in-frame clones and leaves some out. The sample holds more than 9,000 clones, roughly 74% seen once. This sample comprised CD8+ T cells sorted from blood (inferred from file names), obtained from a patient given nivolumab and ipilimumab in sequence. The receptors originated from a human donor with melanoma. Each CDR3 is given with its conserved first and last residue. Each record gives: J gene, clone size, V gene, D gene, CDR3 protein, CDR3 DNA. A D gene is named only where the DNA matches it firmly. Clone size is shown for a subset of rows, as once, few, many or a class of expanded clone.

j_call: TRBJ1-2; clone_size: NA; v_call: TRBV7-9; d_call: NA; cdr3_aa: CASSFLTANYGYTF; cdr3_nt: TGTGCCAGCAGCTTTTTGACAGCTAACTATGGCTACACCTTC
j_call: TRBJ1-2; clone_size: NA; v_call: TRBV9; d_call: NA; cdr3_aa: CASSAGLEINGYTF; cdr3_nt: TGTGCCAGCAGCGCGGGACTAGAGATTAATGGCTACACCTTC
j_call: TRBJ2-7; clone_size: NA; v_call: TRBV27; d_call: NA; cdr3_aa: CASSVGLPYEQYF; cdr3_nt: TGTGCCAGCAGTGTCGGGTTACCCTACGAGCAGTACTTC
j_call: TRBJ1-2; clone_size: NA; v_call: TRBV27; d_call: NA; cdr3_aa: CASRDTYGYTF; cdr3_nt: TGTGCCAGCCGTGACACCTATGGCTACACCTTC
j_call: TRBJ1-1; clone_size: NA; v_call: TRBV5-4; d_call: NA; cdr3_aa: CASSLGGNEAFF; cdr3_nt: TGTGCCAGCAGCTTGGGAGGGAACGAAGCTTTCTTT
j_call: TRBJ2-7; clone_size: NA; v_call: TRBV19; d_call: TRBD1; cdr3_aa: CASSMRQGNVYEQYF; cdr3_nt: TGTGCCAGTAGTATGAGACAGGGAAATGTATACGAGCAGTACTTC
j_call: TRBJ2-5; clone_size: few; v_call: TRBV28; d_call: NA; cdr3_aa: CASNPRLSETQYF; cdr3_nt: TGTGCCAGCAACCCTAGACTGTCGGAGACCCAGTACTTC
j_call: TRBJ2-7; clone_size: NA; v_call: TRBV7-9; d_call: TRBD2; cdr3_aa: CASSPGGTEQYF; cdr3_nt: TGTGCCAGCAGCCCGGGGGGGACCGAGCAGTACTTC
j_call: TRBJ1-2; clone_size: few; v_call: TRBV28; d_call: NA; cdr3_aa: CASSFSDAVYGYTF; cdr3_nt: TGTGCCAGCAGTTTTAGTGATGCGGTCTATGGCTACACCTTC
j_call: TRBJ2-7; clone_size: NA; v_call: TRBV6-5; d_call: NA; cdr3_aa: CASSWAAGTYEQYF; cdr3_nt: TGTGCCAGCAGTTGGGCCGCAGGGACCTACGAGCAGTACTTC
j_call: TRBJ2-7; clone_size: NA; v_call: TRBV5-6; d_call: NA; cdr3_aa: CASSLEQVRYKQYF; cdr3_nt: TGTGCCAGCAGCTTGGAGCAGGTCAGGTACAAGCAGTACTTC
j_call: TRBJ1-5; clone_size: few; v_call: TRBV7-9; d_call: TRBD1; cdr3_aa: CASSLGGQANQPQHF; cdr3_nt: TGTGCCAGCAGCTTAGGGGGACAGGCTAATCAGCCCCAGCATTTT
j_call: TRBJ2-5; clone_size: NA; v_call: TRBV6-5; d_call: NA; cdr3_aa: CASSYQGSMGETQYF; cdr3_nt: TGTGCCAGCTCCTACCAGGGGTCGATGGGAGAGACCCAGTACTTC
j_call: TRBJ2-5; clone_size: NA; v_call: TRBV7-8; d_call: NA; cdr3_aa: CASSFPGEETQYF; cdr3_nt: TGTGCCAGCAGCTTTCCAGGGGAAGAGACCCAGTACTTC
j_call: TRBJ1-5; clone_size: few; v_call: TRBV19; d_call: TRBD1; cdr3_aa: CASGSGGHQPQHF; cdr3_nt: TGTGCCAGTGGATCAGGGGGCCATCAGCCCCAGCATTTT
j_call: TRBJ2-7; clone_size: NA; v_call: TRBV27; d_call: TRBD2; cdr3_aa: CASSLSLAAYEQYF; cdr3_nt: TGTGCCAGCAGTTTAAGCCTAGCGGCATACGAGCAGTACTTC
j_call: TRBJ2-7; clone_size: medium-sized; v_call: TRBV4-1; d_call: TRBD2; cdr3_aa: CASSQEETSLYEQYF; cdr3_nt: TGCGCCAGCAGCCAAGAAGAGACTAGCTTGTACGAGCAGTACTTC
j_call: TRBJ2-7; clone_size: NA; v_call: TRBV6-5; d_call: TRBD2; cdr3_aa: CASSYGLAGGYEQYF; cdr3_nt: TGTGCCAGCAGTTATGGTCTAGCGGGAGGGTACGAGCAGTACTTC
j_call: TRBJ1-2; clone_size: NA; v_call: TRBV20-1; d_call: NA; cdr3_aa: CSQRTIYGYTF; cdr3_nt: TGCAGTCAAAGGACAATCTATGGCTACACCTTC
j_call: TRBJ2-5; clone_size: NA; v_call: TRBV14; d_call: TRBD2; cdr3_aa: CATAGDNQETQYF; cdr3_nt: TGTGCCACAGCGGGGGATAACCAAGAGACCCAGTACTTC
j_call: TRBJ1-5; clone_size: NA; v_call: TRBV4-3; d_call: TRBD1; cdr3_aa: CASSQSPDRYSNQSQHF; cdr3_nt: TGCGCCAGCAGCCAATCCCCGGACAGGTATAGCAATCAGTCCCAGCATTTT
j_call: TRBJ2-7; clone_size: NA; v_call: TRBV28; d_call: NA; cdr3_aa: CASSFAGGTGEQYF; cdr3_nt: TGTGCCAGCAGTTTCGCCGGGGGAACTGGGGAGCAGTACTTC
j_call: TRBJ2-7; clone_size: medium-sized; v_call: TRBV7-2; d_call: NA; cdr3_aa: CASSVNRDLHYEQYF; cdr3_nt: TGTGCCAGCAGCGTCAACCGGGACTTGCACTACGAGCAGTACTTC
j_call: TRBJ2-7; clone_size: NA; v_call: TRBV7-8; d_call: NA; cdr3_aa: CASSFSHGEYEQYF; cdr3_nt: TGTGCCAGCAGCTTTTCACACGGGGAATACGAGCAGTACTTC
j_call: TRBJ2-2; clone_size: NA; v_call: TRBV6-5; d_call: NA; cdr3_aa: CASSYQGSHSGELFF; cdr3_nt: TGTGCCAGCAGTTACCAGGGCTCGCACTCCGGGGAGCTGTTTTTT
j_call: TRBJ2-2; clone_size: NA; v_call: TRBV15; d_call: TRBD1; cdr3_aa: CATSRDWGTAGTGELFF; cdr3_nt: TGTGCCACCAGCAGAGATTGGGGGACAGCCGGCACCGGGGAGCTGTTTTTT
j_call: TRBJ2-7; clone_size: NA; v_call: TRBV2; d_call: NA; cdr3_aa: CASIQDTYEQYF; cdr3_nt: TGTGCCAGCATTCAGGACACCTACGAGCAGTACTTC
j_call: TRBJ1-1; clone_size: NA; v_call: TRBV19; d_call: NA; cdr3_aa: CASSIPMRSEAFF; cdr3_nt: TGTGCCAGTAGTATCCCTATGAGGTCTGAAGCTTTCTTT
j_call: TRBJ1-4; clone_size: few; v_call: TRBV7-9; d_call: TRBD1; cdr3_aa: CASSFLQGAEKLFF; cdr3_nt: TGTGCCAGCAGCTTTCTACAGGGGGCGGAAAAACTGTTTTTT
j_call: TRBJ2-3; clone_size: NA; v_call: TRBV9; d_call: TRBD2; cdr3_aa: CASSVVGSGSYTQYF; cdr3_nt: TGTGCCAGCAGCGTAGTGGGTAGCGGGAGTTATACGCAGTATTTT
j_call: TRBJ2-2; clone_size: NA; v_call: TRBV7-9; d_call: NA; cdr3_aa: CASSPGPTGELFF; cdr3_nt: TGTGCCAGCAGCCCTGGGCCAACCGGGGAGCTGTTTTTT
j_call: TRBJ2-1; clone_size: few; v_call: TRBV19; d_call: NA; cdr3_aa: CASSIRSGFYNEQFF; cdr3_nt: TGTGCCAGTAGTATTCGCAGCGGATTCTACAATGAGCAGTTCTTC
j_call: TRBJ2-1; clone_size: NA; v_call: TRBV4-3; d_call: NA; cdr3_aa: CASSRGRGSYNEQFF; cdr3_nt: TGCGCCAGCAGCCGAGGACGGGGCTCCTACAATGAGCAGTTCTTC
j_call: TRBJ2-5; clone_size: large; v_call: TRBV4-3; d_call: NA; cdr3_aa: CASSQDRSGETQYF; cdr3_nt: TGCGCCAGCAGCCAAGATCGAAGCGGGGAGACCCAGTACTTC
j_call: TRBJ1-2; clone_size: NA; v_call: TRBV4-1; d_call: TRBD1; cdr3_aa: CASSLNRGSYGYTF; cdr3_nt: TGCGCCAGCAGCCTCAACAGGGGTAGCTATGGCTACACCTTC
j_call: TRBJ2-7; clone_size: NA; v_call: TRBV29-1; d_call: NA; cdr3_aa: CSVEDRRGQYF; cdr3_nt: TGCAGCGTTGAAGATCGAAGGGGACAGTACTTC
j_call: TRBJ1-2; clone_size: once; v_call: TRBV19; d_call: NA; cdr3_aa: CASSQGLNSAYGYTF; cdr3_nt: TGTGCCAGTAGTCAGGGGCTCAATAGCGCCTATGGCTACACCTTC
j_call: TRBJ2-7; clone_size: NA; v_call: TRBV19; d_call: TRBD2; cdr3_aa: CASRDGSGRAHEQYF; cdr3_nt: TGTGCCAGTCGGGATGGTAGCGGGAGGGCCCACGAGCAGTACTTC
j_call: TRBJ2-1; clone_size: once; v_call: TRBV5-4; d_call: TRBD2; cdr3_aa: CASSAGEINEQFF; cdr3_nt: TGTGCCAGCAGCGCGGGAGAGATCAATGAGCAGTTCTTC
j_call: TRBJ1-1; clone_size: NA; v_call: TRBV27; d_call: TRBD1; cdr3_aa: CASSPWDRGDTEAFF; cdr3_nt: TGTGCCAGCAGTCCGTGGGACAGGGGGGACACTGAAGCTTTCTTT
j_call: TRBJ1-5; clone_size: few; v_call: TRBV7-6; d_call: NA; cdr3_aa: CASSLGANQPQHF; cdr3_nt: TGTGCCAGCAGCTTAGGAGCCAATCAGCCCCAGCATTTT
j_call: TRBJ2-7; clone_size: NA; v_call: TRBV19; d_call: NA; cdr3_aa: CASTPGQTASYEQYF; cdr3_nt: TGTGCCAGTACTCCGGGACAAACTGCCTCCTACGAGCAGTACTTC
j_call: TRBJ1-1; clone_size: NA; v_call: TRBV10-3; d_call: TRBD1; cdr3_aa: CAISDWDRMNTEAFF; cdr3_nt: TGTGCCATCAGTGATTGGGACAGGATGAACACTGAAGCTTTCTTT
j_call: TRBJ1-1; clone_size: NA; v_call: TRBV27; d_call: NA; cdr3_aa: CASRLGWGVNTEAFF; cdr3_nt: TGTGCCAGCAGACTGGGGTGGGGGGTGAACACTGAAGCTTTCTTT
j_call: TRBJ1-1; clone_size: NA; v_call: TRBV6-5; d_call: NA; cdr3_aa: CASSYNGDTEAFF; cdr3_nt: TGTGCCAGCAGTTACAACGGGGATACTGAAGCTTTCTTT
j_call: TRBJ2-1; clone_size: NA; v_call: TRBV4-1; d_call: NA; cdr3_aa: CASSQANREWVEQFF; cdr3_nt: TGCGCCAGCAGCCAAGCAAATCGGGAGTGGGTTGAGCAGTTCTTC
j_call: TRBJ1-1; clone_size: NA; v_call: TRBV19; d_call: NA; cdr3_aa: CASSIRQDGNTEAFF; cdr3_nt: TGTGCCAGTAGTATCCGACAGGACGGAAACACTGAAGCTTTCTTT
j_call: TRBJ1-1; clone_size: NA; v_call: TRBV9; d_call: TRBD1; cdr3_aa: CASSVWDSTEAFF; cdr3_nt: TGTGCCAGCAGCGTATGGGACAGCACCGAAGCTTTCTTT
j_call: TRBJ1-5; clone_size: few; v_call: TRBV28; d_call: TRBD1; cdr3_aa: CASSLWGQEGIPNQPQHF; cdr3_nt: TGTGCCAGCAGTTTATGGGGACAGGAGGGTATCCCCAACCAGCCCCAGCATTTT
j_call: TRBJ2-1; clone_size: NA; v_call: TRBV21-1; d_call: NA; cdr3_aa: CASSKSVLHHSDNEQFF; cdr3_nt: TGTGCCAGCAGCAAGTCGGTACTACACCATTCCGACAATGAGCAGTTCTTC
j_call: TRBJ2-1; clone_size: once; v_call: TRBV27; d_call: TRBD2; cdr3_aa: CASSPGLSVVNEQFF; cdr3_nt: TGTGCCAGCAGCCCGGGACTATCGGTTGTCAATGAGCAGTTCTTC
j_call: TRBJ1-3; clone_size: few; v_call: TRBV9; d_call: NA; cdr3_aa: CASSVGGRDNTIYF; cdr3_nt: TGTGCCAGCAGCGTAGGAGGTCGGGATAACACCATATATTTT
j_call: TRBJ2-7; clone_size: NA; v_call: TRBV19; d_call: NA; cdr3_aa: CASSMSGAEQYF; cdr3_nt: TGTGCCAGTAGTATGTCAGGGGCCGAGCAGTACTTC
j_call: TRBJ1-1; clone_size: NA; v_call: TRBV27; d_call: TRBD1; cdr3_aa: CASSLGTGDEAFF; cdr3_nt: TGTGCCAGCAGTTTAGGGACAGGGGACGAAGCTTTCTTT
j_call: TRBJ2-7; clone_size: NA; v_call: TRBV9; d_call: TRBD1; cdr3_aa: CASSLNGQGDYEQYF; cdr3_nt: TGTGCCAGCAGCCTAAACGGACAGGGGGACTACGAGCAGTACTTC
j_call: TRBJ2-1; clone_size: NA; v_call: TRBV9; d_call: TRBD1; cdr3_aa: CASSVRQGADEQFF; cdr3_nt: TGTGCCAGCAGCGTAAGACAGGGGGCTGATGAGCAGTTCTTC
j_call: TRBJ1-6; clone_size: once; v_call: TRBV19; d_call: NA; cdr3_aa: CASSSMDSISPLHF; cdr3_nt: TGTGCCAGTAGTTCCATGGACAGCATTTCACCCCTCCACTTT